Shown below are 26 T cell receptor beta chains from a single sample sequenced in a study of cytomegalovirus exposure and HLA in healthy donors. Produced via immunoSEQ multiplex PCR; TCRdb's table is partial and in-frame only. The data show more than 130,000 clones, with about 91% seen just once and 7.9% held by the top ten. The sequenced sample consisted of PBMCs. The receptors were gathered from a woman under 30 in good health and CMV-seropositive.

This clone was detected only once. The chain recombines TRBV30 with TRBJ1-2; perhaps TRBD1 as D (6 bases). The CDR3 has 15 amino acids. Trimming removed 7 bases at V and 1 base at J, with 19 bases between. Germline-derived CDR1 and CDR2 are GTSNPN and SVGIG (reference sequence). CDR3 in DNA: TGTGCCTCAGAGTTACAGGGAATCCTTAACTATGGCTACACCTTC. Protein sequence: CASELQGILNYGYTF.

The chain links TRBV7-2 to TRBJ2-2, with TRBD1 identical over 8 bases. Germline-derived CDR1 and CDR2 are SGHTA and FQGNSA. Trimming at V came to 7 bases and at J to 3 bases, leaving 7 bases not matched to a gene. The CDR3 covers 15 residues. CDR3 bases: TGTGCCAGCACCTACAAGACAGGGGACACCGGGGAGCTGTTTTTT. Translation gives CASTYKTGDTGELFF.

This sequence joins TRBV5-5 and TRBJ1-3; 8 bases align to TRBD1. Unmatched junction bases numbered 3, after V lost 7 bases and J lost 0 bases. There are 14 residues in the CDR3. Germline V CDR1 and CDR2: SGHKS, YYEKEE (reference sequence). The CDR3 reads CASAGGHSGNTIYF. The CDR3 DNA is TGTGCCAGCGCAGGGGGCCACTCTGGAAACACCATATATTTT.

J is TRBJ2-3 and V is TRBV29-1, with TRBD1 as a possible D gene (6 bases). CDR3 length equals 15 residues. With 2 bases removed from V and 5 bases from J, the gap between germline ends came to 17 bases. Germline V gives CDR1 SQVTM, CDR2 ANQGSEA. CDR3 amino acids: CSVERQARGRDTQYF. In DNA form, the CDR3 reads TGCAGCGTTGAACGACAGGCCCGAGGCAGAGATACGCAGTATTTT.

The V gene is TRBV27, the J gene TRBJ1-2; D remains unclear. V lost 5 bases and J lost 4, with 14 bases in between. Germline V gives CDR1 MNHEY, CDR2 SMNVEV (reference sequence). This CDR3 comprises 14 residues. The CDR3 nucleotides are TGTGCCAGCAGTCTACCACAGTTCCCCTATGGCTACACCTTC. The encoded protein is CASSLPQFPYGYTF.

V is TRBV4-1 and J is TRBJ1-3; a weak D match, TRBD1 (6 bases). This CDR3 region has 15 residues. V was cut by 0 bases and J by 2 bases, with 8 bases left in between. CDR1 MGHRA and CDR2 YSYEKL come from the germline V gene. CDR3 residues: CASSQEGTTGNTIYF. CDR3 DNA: TGCGCCAGCAGCCAAGAGGGGACAACTGGAAACACCATATATTTT.

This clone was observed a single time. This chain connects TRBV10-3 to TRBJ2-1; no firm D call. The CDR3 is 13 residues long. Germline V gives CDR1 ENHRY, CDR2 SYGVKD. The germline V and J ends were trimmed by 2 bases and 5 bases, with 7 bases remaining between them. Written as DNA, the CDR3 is TGTGCCATCAGTGAGCAGCGCAACAATGAGCAGTTCTTC. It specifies CAISEQRNNEQFF.

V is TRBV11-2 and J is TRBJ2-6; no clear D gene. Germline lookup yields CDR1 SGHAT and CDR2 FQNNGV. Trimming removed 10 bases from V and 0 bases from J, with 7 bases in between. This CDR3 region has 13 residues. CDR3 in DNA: TGTGCCACCGCGAGCTCTGGGGCCAACGTCCTGACTTTC. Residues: CATASSGANVLTF.

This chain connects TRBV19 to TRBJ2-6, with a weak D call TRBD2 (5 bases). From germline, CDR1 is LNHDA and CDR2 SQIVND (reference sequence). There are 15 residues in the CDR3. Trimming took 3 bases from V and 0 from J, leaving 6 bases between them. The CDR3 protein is CASSIRGSGANVLTF. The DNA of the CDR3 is TGTGCCAGTAGTATTCGGGGCTCTGGGGCCAACGTCCTGACTTTC.

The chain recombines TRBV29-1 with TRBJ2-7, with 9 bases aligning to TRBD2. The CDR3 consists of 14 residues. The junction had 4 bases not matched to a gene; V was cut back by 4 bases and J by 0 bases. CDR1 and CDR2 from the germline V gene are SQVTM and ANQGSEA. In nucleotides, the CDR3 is TGCAGCGTTGGAGCGGGGGGTATCTCCTACGAGCAGTACTTC. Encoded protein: CSVGAGGISYEQYF.

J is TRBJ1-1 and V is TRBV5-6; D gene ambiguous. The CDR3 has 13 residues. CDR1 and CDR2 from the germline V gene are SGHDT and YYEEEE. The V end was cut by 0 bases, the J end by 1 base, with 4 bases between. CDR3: CASSLARNTEAFF. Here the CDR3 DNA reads TGTGCCAGCAGCTTGGCGAGGAACACTGAAGCTTTCTTT.

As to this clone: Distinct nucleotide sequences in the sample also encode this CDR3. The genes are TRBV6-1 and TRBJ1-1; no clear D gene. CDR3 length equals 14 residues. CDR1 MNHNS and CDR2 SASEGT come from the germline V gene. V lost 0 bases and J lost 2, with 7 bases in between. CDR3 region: CASSEARLNTEAFF. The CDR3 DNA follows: TGTGCCAGCAGTGAAGCAAGACTAAACACTGAAGCTTTCTTT.

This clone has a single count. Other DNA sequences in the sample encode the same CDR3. The CDR3: CASSQDRTGTDTQYF. CDR3 nucleotides: TGTGCCAGCAGCCAAGATCGGACAGGCACAGATACGCAGTATTTT. The chain uses TRBV4-2 and TRBJ2-3, with a tentative D call TRBD1 (6 bases). CDR1 is LGHNA, CDR2 YNFKEQ, per germline. The CDR3 extends over 15 amino acids. V was shortened by 0 bases and J by 1 base, with 8 bases between the two germline ends.

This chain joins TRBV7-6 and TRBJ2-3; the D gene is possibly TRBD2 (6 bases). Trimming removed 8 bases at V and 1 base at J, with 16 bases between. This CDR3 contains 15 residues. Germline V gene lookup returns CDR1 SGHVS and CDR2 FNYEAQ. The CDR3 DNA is TGTGCCAGCGAAAGGTGGGGGGTGGGCACAGATACGCAGTATTTT. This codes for CASERWGVGTDTQYF.

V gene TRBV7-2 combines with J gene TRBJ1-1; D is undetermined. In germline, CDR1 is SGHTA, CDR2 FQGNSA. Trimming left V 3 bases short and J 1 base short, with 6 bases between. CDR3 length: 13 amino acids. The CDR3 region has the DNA TGTGCCAGCAGCTTCAGCGCGAACACTGAAGCTTTCTTT. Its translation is CASSFSANTEAFF.

The chain's CDR3 is CASSFFLGQNLDYSNQPQHF. As DNA, the CDR3 is TGTGCCAGCAGTTTCTTTTTGGGACAGAATCTCGATTATAGCAATCAGCCCCAGCATTTT. V and J are TRBV28 and TRBJ1-5, with 7 bases matching TRBD1. Germline V gene data show CDR1 as MDHEN and CDR2 as SYDVKM. J was trimmed by 0 bases and V by 3 bases; bases with no gene match: 17. The CDR3 has 20 amino acids.

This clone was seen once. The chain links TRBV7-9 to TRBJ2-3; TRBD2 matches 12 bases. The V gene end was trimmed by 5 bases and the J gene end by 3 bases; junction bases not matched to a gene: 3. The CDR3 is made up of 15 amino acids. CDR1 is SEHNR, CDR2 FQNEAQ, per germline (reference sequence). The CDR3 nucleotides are TGTGCCAGCAGCACTAGCGGGGGGCAAACAGATACGCAGTATTTT. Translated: CASSTSGGQTDTQYF. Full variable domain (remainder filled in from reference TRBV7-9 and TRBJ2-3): DTGVSQNPRHKITKRGQNVTFRCDPISEHNRLYWYRQTLGQGPEFLTYFQNEAQLEKSRLLSDRFSAERPKGSFSTLEIQRTEQGDSAMYLCASSTSGGQTDTQYFGPGTRLTVL.

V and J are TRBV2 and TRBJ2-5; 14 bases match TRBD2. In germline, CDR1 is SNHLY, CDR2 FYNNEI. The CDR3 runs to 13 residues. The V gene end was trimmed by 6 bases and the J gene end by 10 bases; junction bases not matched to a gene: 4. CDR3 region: CASRDGLAGGQYF. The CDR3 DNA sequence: TGTGCCAGCAGGGACGGACTAGCGGGGGGCCAGTACTTC.

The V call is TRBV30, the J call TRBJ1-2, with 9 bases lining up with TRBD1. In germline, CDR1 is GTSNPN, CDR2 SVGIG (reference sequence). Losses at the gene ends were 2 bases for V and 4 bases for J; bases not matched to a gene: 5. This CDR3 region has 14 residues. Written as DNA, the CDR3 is TGTGCCTGGAGTCGGGACAGGGTAGGCTATGGCTACACCTTC. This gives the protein CAWSRDRVGYGYTF.

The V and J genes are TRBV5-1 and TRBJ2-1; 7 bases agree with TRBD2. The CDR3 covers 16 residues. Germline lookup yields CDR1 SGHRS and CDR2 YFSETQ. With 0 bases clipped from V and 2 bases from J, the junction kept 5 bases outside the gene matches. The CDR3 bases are TGCGCCAGCAGCTTGGGCCTAGCGGTCACCTACAATGAGCAGTTCTTC. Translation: CASSLGLAVTYNEQFF.

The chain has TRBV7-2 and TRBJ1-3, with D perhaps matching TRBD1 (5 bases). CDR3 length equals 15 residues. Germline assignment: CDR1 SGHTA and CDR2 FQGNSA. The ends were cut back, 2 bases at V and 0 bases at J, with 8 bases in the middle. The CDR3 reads CASSLRTSSGNTIYF. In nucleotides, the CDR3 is TGTGCCAGCAGCTTACGGACATCCTCTGGAAACACCATATATTTT.

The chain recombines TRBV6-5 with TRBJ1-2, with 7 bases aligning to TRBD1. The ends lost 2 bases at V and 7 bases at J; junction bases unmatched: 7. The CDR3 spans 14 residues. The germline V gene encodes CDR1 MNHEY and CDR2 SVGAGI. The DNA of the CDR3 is TGTGCCAGCAGTTACGGCAGGGGGATAGGTGGCTACACCTTC. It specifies CASSYGRGIGGYTF.

The chain's CDR3 is CASSSGLAGYTDTQYF. The CDR3 nucleotides are TGTGCCAGCAGCTCGGGACTAGCGGGGTACACAGATACGCAGTATTTT. The chain employs TRBV5-6 and TRBJ2-3; the match to TRBD2 covers 13 bases. CDR1 is SGHDT and CDR2 is YYEEEE in the germline V gene. V dropped 3 bases and J dropped 2; count of bases not matched to a gene: 3. This CDR3 has 16 residues.

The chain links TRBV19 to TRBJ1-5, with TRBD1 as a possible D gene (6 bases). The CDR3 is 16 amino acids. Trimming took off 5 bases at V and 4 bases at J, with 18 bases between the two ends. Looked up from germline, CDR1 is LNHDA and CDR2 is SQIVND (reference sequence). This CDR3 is CASSRAGGGPNQPQHF. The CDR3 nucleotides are TGTGCCAGTAGTCGAGCCGGCGGGGGGCCTAATCAGCCCCAGCATTTT.

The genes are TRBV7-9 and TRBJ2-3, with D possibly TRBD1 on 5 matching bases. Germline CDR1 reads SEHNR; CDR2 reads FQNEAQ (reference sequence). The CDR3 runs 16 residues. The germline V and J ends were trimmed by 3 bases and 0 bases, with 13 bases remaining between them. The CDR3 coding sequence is TGTGCCAGCAGCTTTAGCCGACAGCTTAGCACAGATACGCAGTATTTT. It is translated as CASSFSRQLSTDTQYF.

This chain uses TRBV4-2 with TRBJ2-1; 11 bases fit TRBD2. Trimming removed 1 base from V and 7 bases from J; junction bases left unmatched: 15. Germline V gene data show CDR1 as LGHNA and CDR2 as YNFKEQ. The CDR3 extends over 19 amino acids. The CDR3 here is CASSQGIAGGPKKDNEQFF. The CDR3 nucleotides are TGTGCCAGCAGCCAAGGGATAGCGGGAGGGCCTAAAAAAGATAATGAGCAGTTCTTC.